The 9 T cell receptor beta chains below come from one sample, sequenced in a study of PD-L1 blockade in urothelial cancer. Measured with immunoSEQ multiplex PCR; TCRdb has only the in-frame clones, and not every one. The profile shows under 150,000 clones, roughly 90% of them singletons. This sample's time point: peripheral blood 6 weeks after treatment start. This material consisted of PBMCs, taken around atezolizumab (anti-PD-L1) treatment. The source of these receptors is a man aged 55 to 70 with urothelial cancer.

The rearrangement joins TRBV28 to TRBJ2-1; the D gene is possibly TRBD2 (5 bases). CDR3 size: 16 residues. Trimming removed 4 bases from V and 3 bases from J, with 16 bases in between. In germline, CDR1 is MDHEN, CDR2 SYDVKM. This chain's CDR3 is CASSSRGSEHYNEQFF. DNA for the CDR3: TGTGCCAGCAGTTCCAGAGGGTCGGAGCACTACAATGAGCAGTTCTTC.

The chain recombines TRBV15 with TRBJ2-5; D is perhaps TRBD1 (6 bases). Germline CDR1 reads LNHNV; CDR2 reads YYDKDF (reference sequence). This CDR3 spans 12 amino acids. The V and J ends lost 2 bases and 7 bases respectively, with 8 bases between them. In DNA form, the CDR3 reads TGTGCCACCAGCAGACTAGGGGGGACCCAGTACTTC. As protein: CATSRLGGTQYF.

The V and J genes are TRBV5-6 and TRBJ1-6; 9 nucleotides line up with TRBD1. Germline V gives CDR1 SGHDT, CDR2 YYEEEE. This CDR3 has 15 residues. V shed 0 bases, J shed 10 bases, and the junction held 5 bases outside the gene matches. The CDR3 DNA sequence: TGTGCCAGCAGCTTGGGGAGACAGGGGGGATCACCCCTCCACTTT. Protein sequence: CASSLGRQGGSPLHF.

This chain links TRBV29-1 with TRBJ1-2, with D perhaps matching TRBD1 (6 bases). V lost 3 bases to trimming and J lost 6 bases, with 14 bases between them. Germline lookup yields CDR1 SQVTM and CDR2 ANQGSEA. CDR3 length equals 13 residues. The CDR3 region has the DNA TGCAGCGTTGACAGGGGATTGGGGGATGGCTACACCTTC. Its translation is CSVDRGLGDGYTF.

This rearrangement joins TRBV6-5 to TRBJ1-5; D perhaps matches TRBD1 (6 bases). CDR3 size: 15 residues. The V gene's germline CDR1 is MNHEY and CDR2 SVGAGI. Trimming took 6 bases from V and 6 from J, leaving 18 bases between them. The CDR3 is CASSLKGGLGQPQHF. CDR3 in DNA: TGTGCCAGCAGCCTAAAGGGGGGGCTCGGTCAGCCCCAGCATTTT.

This chain connects TRBV5-1 to TRBJ2-7; TRBD2 matches at 10 bases. There are 14 residues in the CDR3. Germline V gene lookup returns CDR1 SGHRS and CDR2 YFSETQ. V lost 6 bases and J lost 5; bases outside the gene matches: 8. CDR3 region: CASTWASGSNEQYF. The CDR3 bases are TGCGCCAGCACTTGGGCTAGCGGGAGTAACGAGCAGTACTTC.

The V gene is TRBV2, the J gene TRBJ2-1; perhaps TRBD1 as D (5 bases). This CDR3 spans 13 amino acids. Germline values: CDR1 SNHLY, CDR2 FYNNEI. Trimming shortened V by 6 bases and J by 8 bases, and 14 bases separated the two germline ends. This CDR3 is CASRGDFADEQFF. The CDR3 DNA sequence: TGTGCCAGCAGAGGGGATTTTGCGGATGAGCAGTTCTTC.

The rearrangement uses TRBV10-1 and TRBJ2-1; the D is unclear. This CDR3 region has 12 residues. Germline V gene lookup returns CDR1 WNHNN and CDR2 SYGVQD (reference sequence). The V end lost 6 bases, the J end lost 9 bases, and 12 bases lay between the germline ends. DNA for the CDR3: TGCGCCAGCAGCGCTTCCTTCGGTGAGCAGTTCTTC. This translates into CASSASFGEQFF.

J is TRBJ2-2 and V is TRBV12-5; 9 bases line up with TRBD2. Germline V gene sequence: CDR1 LGHNT, CDR2 FRNRAP. J lost 0 bases, V lost 0 bases, and 17 bases had no gene match. CDR3 length: 22 residues. CDR3: CASGLVRGSGGIFNANTGELFF. The CDR3 DNA sequence: TGTGCTAGTGGTTTGGTAAGGGGCAGCGGGGGGATTTTCAACGCGAACACCGGGGAGCTGTTTTTT.